This T cell receptor (beta chain) was recorded in a study of T-cell memory formation after mild COVID-19. This clonotype was counted a few times. TCRdb reprocessed the 5' RACE reads with MiXCR, giving one entry per CDR3 protein. The sample lists around 180,000 distinct CDR3 sequences, about 18% seen once, with approximately 4% in the top ten. V gave up 4 bases and J gave up 5 bases; unmatched junction bases: 3. Looked up from germline, CDR1 is ENHRY and CDR2 is SYGVKD. This CDR3 region has 14 residues. Specimen: PBMCs or a T cell subset sorted from them (not recorded which). This clonotype was sampled from a man aged 18 to 29 who had mild COVID-19 (a few samples of this study predate the infection). Cell type and time point are not known. V is TRBV10-3 and J is TRBJ2-7, with 12 bases lining up with TRBD1. The CDR3 is CAISGRDRGHEQYF. CDR3 nucleotides: TGTGCCATCAGTGGGAGGGACAGGGGGCACGAGCAGTACTTC.